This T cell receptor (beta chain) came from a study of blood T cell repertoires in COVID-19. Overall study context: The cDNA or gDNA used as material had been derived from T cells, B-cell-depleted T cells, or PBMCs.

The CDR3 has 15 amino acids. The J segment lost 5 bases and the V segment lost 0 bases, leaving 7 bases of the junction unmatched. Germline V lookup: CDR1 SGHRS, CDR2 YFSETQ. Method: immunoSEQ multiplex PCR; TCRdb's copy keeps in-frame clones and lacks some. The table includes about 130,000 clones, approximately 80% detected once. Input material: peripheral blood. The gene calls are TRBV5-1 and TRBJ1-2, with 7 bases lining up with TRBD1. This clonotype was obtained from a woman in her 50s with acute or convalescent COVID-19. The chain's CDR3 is CASSLGQGDVYGYTF. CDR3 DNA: TGCGCCAGCAGCTTGGGCCAGGGGGATGTGTATGGCTACACCTTC.